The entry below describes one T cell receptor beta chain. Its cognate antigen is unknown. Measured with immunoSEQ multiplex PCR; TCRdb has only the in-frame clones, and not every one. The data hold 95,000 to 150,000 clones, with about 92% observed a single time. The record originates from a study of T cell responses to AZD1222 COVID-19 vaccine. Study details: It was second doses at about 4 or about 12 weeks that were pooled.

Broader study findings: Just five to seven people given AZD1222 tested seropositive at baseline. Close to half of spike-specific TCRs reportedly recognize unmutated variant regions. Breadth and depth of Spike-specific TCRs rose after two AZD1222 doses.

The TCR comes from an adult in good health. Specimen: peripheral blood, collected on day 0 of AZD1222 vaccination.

The CDR3 nucleotides are TGCGCCAGCAGTGAAAAGACACCATTTTATGGCTACACCTTC. Protein product: CASSEKTPFYGYTF. The V call is TRBV10-2, the J call TRBJ1-2; D not resolved. The CDR3 contains 14 residues. Germline CDR1 WSHSY, CDR2 SAAADI. With 3 bases removed from V and 5 bases from J, the gap between germline ends came to 13 bases.